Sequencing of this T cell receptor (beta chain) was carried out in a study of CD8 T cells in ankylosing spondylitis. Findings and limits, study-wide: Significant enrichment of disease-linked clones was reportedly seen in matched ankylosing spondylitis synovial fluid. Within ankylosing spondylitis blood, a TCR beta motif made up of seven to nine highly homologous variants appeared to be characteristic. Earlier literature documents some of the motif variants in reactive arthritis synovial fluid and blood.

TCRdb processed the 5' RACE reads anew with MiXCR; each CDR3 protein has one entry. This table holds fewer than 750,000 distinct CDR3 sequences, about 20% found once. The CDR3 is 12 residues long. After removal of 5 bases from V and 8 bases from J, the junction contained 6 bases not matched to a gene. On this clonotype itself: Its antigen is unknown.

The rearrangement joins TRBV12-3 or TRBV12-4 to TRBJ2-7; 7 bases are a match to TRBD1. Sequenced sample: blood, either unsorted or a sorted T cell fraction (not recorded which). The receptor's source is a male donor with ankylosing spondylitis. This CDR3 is CASSRGQAKQYF. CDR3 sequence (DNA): TGTGCCAGCAGTCGCGGACAGGCAAAGCAGTACTTC.